A selection of T cell receptor beta chains follows, all from one sample in a study of T cell clones after liver transplantation. Only in-frame clones appear in the TCRdb table, and some are missing; sequencing was by immunoSEQ multiplex PCR. The table shows approximately 100,000 clones, with 75% to 90% occurring only once. Sequences were derived from CD4+ T cells from blood, sampled before liver transplant. The origin of the receptors is a human donor who received a liver transplant. Each CDR3 is given with its conserved first and last residue. The D gene is left open where the match is weak. Not every row has a clone size; where given, it reads once, few, many or a size class.

CASSPRTSGSSYNEQFF TGTGCCAGCTCACCTAGGACTAGCGGCAGCTCCTACAATGAGCAGTTCTTC - 17 TRBD2 TRBJ2-1 TRBV18
CATGEIGGQETQYF TGTGCCACTGGCGAAATTGGGGGCCAAGAGACCCAGTACTTC - 14 - TRBJ2-5 TRBV10-3
CASSLGQYQETQYF TGCGCCAGCAGCTTGGGACAGTACCAAGAGACCCAGTACTTC - 14 - TRBJ2-5 TRBV5-1
CASSLGRKNQPQHF TGTGCCAGTAGCCTGGGGCGGAAGAATCAGCCCCAGCATTTT - 14 - TRBJ1-5 TRBV19
CASSSGPGQRFHEQYF TGTGCCAGCAGCTCCGGCCCCGGACAGAGGTTCCACGAGCAGTACTTC - 16 - TRBJ2-7 TRBV7-9
CASSLAGSNQPQHF TGTGCCAGCAGCTTAGCGGGGTCTAATCAGCCCCAGCATTTT - 14 - TRBJ1-5 TRBV7-2
CASSQDLQGYEQFF TGCGCCAGCAGCCAAGATCTACAGGGCTATGAGCAGTTCTTC - 14 - TRBJ2-1 TRBV4-3
CASSPPGQGMGTEAFF TGTGCCAGCTCACCACCGGGACAGGGAATGGGGACTGAAGCTTTCTTT - 16 TRBD1 TRBJ1-1 TRBV18
CASSLGRGGYTF TGTGCCAGCAGTTTAGGCCGGGGCGGCTACACCTTC - 12 - TRBJ1-2 TRBV28
CASSSKGSDLRGAGEQFF TGTGCCAGCAGCTCAAAGGGTTCGGACCTTAGGGGGGCCGGTGAGCAGTTCTTC - 18 - TRBJ2-1 TRBV7-3
CASSLAQGTGELFF TGTGCCAGCAGCTTAGCCCAGGGCACCGGGGAGCTGTTTTTT - 14 - TRBJ2-2 TRBV11-1
CASSFQGAGNQPQHF TGTGCCAGCAGTTTTCAGGGGGCAGGCAATCAGCCCCAGCATTTT - 15 TRBD1 TRBJ1-5 TRBV27
CASRDRSYGYTF TGTGCCAGCAGGGACAGGAGCTATGGCTACACCTTC - 12 TRBD1 TRBJ1-2 TRBV27
CASRDRGRGTDTQYF TGTGCCAGCAGGGACAGGGGGCGCGGCACAGATACGCAGTATTTT - 15 TRBD1 TRBJ2-3 TRBV2
CASSLQARGNTIYF TGTGCCAGCAGCTTACAGGCGCGCGGAAACACCATATATTTT - 14 - TRBJ1-3 TRBV11-2
CASSQDLNPATSLGGYTF TGTGCCAGCAGCCAAGATCTTAATCCCGCGACTAGTTTAGGTGGCTACACCTTC once 18 - TRBJ1-2 TRBV4-2
CASGPRTSGTGELFF TGTGCCAGCGGCCCGCGGACTAGCGGTACCGGGGAGCTGTTTTTT once 15 TRBD2 TRBJ2-2 TRBV28
CASSEYGRNTEAFF TGTGCCAGCAGTGAATATGGAAGGAACACTGAAGCTTTCTTT - 14 - TRBJ1-1 TRBV25-1
CASSAGLNYGYTF TGTGCCAGCAGTGCGGGCCTTAACTATGGCTACACCTTC few 13 - TRBJ1-2 TRBV2
CASSVGLASYNEQFF TGTGCCAGCAGCGTGGGACTAGCCTCCTACAATGAGCAGTTCTTC - 15 TRBD2 TRBJ2-1 TRBV9
CASSPSANYGYTF TGTGCCAGCAGCCCCTCAGCTAACTATGGCTACACCTTC - 13 - TRBJ1-2 TRBV7-9
CASSPTRSYNSPLHF TGTGCCAGCTCACCCACTCGCTCCTATAATTCACCCCTCCACTTT - 15 - TRBJ1-6 TRBV18
CASSRKAGGQETQYF TGCGCCAGCAGCCGTAAAGCGGGGGGTCAAGAGACCCAGTACTTC - 15 TRBD2 TRBJ2-5 TRBV4-3
CASSPRQGRYEQYF TGTGCCAGCTCACCGCGGCAGGGCAGGTACGAGCAGTACTTC - 14 - TRBJ2-7 TRBV18
CASSWDRSNTEAFF TGTGCCAGCTCTTGGGACAGGTCGAACACTGAAGCTTTCTTT - 14 TRBD1 TRBJ1-1 TRBV18
CASRSGTSIAKNIQYF TGTGCCAGTAGGAGTGGGACTTCTATAGCCAAAAACATTCAGTACTTC - 16 - TRBJ2-4 TRBV19
CASSLETISGNTIYF TGCGCCAGCAGCTTGGAGACTATCTCTGGAAACACCATATATTTT - 15 - TRBJ1-3 TRBV5-1
CASSLQGAQDTEAFF TGTGCCAGCAGCTTACAGGGGGCGCAGGACACTGAAGCTTTCTTT - 15 TRBD1 TRBJ1-1 TRBV5-6
CASGKPRGGGETQYF TGTGCCAGCGGCAAACCGCGGGGGGGAGGGGAGACCCAGTACTTC - 15 TRBD2 TRBJ2-5 TRBV7-2
CASKREGKTYEQYF TGTGCCAGCAAACGGGAGGGGAAGACCTACGAGCAGTACTTC - 14 TRBD2 TRBJ2-7 TRBV6-5
CASSLRRQGSEAFF TGTGCCAGCAGCCTCAGAAGACAGGGGAGTGAAGCTTTCTTT - 14 TRBD1 TRBJ1-1 TRBV6-5
CASSLGQVYNSPLHF TGTGCCAGCAGCTTGGGACAGGTATATAATTCACCCCTCCACTTT - 15 TRBD1 TRBJ1-6 TRBV7-2
CASSVQGGYEQYF TGTGCCAGCAGCGTACAGGGGGGGTACGAGCAGTACTTC - 13 - TRBJ2-7 TRBV7-8
CASRGPRVHEQYF TGTGCCAGCAGGGGACCGAGAGTCCACGAGCAGTACTTC - 13 - TRBJ2-7 TRBV28
CASSIRTGWAYGYTF TGCGCCAGCAGCATTCGGACAGGGTGGGCCTATGGCTACACCTTC - 15 TRBD1 TRBJ1-2 TRBV5-1
CASSIHPAYEQYF TGTGCCAGTAGTATTCACCCGGCCTACGAGCAGTACTTC - 13 - TRBJ2-7 TRBV19
CASSLLADGYTF TGTGCCAGCAGCCTCCTGGCTGATGGCTACACCTTC - 12 - TRBJ1-2 TRBV16
CSVALTGKLFF TGCAGCGTTGCCCTGACCGGGAAACTGTTTTTT once 11 - TRBJ1-4 TRBV29-1
CASSLVRLAGAYNEQFF TGTGCCAGCAGTTTAGTACGGCTAGCGGGAGCCTACAATGAGCAGTTCTTC - 17 TRBD2 TRBJ2-1 TRBV28
CASSLDLSLGGGHF TGTGCCAGCAGCTTAGATCTGAGTCTGGGCGGAGGTCACTTC - 14 - TRBJ2-4 TRBV11-2
CASSVVGTSGSNEQFF TGTGCCAGCAGCGTGGTCGGTACTAGCGGATCCAATGAGCAGTTCTTC once 16 TRBD2 TRBJ2-1 TRBV9